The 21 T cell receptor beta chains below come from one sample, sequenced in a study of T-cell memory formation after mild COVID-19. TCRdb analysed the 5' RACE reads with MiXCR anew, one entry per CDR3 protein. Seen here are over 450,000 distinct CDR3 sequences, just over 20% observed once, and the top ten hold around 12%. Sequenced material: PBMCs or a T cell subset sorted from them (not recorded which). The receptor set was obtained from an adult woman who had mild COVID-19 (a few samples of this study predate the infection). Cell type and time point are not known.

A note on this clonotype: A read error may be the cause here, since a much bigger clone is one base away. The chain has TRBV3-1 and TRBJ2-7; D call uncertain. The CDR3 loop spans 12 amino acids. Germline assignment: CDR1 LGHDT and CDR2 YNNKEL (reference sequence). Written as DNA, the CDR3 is TGTGCCAGAAGCCGTACTTCCTACGAGCAGTACTTC. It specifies CARSRTSYEQYF.

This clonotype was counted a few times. The CDR3 here is CASSQSGVQETQYF. DNA of the CDR3: TGTGCCAGCAGCCAATCCGGGGTTCAAGAGACCCAGTACTTC. V usage is TRBV7-2 and J usage is TRBJ2-5; D is possibly TRBD2 (5 bases). The CDR3 runs 14 residues. Trimming cost V 5 bases and J 2 bases, with 12 bases left between them. Germline CDR1 and CDR2: SGHTA and FQGNSA. Full variable domain (outside the CDR3, taken from reference TRBV7-2 and TRBJ2-5): GAGVSQSPSNKVTEKGKDVELRCDPISGHTALYWYRQSLGQGLEFLIYFQGNSAPDKSGLPSDRFSAERTGGSVSTLTIQRTQQEDSAVYLCASSQSGVQETQYFGPGTRLLVL.

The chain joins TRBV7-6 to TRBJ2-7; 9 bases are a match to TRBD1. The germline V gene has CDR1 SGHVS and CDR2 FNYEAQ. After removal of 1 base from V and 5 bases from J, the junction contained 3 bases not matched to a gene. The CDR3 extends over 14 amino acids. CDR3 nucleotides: TGTGCCAGCAGCTTAGGGGACAGGGTCCACGAGCAGTACTTC. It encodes CASSLGDRVHEQYF.

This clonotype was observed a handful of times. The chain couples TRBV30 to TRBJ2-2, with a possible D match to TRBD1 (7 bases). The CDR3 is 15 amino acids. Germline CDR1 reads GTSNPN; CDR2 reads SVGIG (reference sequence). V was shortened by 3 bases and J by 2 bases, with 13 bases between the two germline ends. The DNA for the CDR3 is TGTGCCTGGAGGGAGGGGGCGAGCAACACCGGGGAGCTGTTTTTT. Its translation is CAWREGASNTGELFF.

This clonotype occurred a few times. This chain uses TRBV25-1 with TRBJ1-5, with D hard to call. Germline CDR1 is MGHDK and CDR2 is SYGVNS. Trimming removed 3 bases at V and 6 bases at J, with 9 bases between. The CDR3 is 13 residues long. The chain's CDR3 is CASSDGLSQPQHF. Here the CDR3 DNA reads TGTGCCAGCAGTGATGGGTTGAGTCAGCCCCAGCATTTT.

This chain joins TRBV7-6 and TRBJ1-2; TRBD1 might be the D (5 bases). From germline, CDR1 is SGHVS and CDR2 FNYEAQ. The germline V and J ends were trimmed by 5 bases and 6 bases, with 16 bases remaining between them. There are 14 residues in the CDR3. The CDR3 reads CASSPSQGSNGYTF. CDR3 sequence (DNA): TGTGCCAGCAGCCCCTCCCAGGGTAGCAATGGCTACACCTTC.

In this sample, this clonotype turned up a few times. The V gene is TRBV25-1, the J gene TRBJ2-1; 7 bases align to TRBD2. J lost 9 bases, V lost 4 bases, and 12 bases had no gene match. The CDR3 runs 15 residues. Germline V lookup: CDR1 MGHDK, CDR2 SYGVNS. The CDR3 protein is CASSAEGGRGSEQFF. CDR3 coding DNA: TGTGCCAGCAGTGCCGAGGGAGGGAGGGGCAGTGAGCAGTTCTTC.

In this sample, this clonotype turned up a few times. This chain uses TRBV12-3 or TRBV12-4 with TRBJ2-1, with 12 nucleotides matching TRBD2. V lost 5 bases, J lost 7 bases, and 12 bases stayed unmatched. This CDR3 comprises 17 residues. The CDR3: CASSTPGLAGSSNEQFF. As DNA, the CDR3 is TGTGCCAGCAGTACACCCGGACTAGCGGGATCTTCGAATGAGCAGTTCTTC.

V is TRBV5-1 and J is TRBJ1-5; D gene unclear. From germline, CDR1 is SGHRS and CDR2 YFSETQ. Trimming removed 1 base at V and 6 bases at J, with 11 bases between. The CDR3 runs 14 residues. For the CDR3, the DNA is TGCGCCAGCAGCTTGTCGGGTCGCCCTCAGCCCCAGCATTTT. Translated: CASSLSGRPQPQHF.

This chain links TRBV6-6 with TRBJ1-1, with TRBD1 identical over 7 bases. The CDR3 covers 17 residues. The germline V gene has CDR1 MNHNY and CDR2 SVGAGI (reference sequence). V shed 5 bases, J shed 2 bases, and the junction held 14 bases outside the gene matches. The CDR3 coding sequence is TGTGCCAGCAGTCAACCCCCCGGGACAGCAGACAACACTGAAGCTTTCTTT. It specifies CASSQPPGTADNTEAFF.

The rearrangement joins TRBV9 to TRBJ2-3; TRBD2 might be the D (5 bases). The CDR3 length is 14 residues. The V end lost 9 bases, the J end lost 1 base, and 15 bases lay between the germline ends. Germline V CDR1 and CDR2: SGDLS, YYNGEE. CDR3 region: CATSEGRGTDTQYF. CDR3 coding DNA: TGTGCCACCTCTGAAGGGCGGGGCACAGATACGCAGTATTTT. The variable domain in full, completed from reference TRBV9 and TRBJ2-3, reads DSGVTQTPKHLITATGQRVTLRCSPRSGDLSVYWYQQSLDQGLQFLIQYYNGEERAKGNILERFSAQQFPDLHSELNLSSLELGDSALYFCATSEGRGTDTQYFGPGTRLTVL.

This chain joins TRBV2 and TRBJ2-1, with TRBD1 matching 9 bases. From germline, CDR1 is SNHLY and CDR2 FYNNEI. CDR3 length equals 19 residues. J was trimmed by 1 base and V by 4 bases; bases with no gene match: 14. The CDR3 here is CASSVVWRQGGLSYNEQFF. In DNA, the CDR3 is TGTGCCAGCAGTGTAGTTTGGAGACAGGGGGGCCTATCCTACAATGAGCAGTTCTTC.

The CDR3 bases are TGTGCCAGCAGGGTCGGGGCAGGGAAGGAGACCCAGTACTTC. Residues: CASRVGAGKETQYF. This chain links TRBV6-6 with TRBJ2-5, with D possibly called TRBD1 or TRBD2 (5 bases each). With 6 bases removed from V and 5 bases from J, the gap between germline ends came to 16 bases. The CDR3 consists of 14 residues. The germline V gene encodes CDR1 MNHNY and CDR2 SVGAGI (reference sequence).

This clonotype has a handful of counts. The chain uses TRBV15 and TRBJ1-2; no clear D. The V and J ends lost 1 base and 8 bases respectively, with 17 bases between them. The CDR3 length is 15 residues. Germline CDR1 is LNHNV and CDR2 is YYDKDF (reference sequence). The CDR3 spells CATSRAWKSAGGYTF. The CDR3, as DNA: TGTGCCACCAGCAGAGCTTGGAAGTCAGCAGGAGGCTACACCTTC.

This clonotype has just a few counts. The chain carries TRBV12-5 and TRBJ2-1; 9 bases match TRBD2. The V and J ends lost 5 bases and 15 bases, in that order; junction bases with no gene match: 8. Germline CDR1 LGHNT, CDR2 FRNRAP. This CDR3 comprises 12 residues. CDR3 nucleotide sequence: TGTGCTAGTGGTCCCGGACTAGCGCTAGTGTTCTTC. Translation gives CASGPGLALVFF. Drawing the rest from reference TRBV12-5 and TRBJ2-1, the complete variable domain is DARVTQTPRHKVTEMGQEVTMRCQPILGHNTVFWYRQTMMQGLELLAYFRNRAPLDDSGMPKDRFSAEMPDATLATLKIQPSEPRDSAVYFCASGPGLALVFFGPGTRLTVL.

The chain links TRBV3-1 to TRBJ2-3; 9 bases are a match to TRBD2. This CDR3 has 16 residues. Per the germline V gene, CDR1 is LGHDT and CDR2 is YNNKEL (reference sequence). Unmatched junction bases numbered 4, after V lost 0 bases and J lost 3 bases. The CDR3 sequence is CASSQELAGQTDTQYF. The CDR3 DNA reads TGTGCCAGCAGCCAAGAACTAGCGGGCCAAACAGATACGCAGTATTTT.

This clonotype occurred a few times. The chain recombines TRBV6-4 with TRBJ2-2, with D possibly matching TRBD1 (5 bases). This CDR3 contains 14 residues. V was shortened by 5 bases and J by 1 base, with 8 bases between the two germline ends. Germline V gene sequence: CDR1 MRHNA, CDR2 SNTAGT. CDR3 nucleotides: TGTGCCAGCAGTAGACAGCTGAACACCGGGGAGCTGTTTTTT. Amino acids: CASSRQLNTGELFF.

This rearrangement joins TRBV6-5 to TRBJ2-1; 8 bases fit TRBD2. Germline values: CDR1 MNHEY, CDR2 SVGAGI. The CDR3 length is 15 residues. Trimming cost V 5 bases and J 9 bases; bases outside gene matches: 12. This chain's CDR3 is CASSASGTSRVEQFF. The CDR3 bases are TGTGCCAGCAGTGCATCCGGGACTAGTCGGGTTGAGCAGTTCTTC.

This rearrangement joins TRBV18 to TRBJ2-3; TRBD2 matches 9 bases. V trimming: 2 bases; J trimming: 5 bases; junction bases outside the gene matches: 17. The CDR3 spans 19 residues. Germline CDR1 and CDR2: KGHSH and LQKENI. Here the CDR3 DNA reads TGTGCCAGCTCACCATCTACCTTGGATAGCGGGAGCAGTGGAGATACGCAGTATTTT. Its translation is CASSPSTLDSGSSGDTQYF.

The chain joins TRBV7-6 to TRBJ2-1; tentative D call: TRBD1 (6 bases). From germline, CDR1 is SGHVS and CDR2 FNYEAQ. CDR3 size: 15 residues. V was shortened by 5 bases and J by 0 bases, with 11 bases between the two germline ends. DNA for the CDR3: TGTGCCAGCAGCCCGAGGGGGAACTCCTACAATGAGCAGTTCTTC. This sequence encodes CASSPRGNSYNEQFF.

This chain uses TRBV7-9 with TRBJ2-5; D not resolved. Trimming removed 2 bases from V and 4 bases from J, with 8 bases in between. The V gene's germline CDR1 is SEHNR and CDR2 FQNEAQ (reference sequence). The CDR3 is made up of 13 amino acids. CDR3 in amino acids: CASSLSYGETQYF. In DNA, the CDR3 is TGTGCCAGCAGCTTATCTTACGGAGAGACCCAGTACTTC.